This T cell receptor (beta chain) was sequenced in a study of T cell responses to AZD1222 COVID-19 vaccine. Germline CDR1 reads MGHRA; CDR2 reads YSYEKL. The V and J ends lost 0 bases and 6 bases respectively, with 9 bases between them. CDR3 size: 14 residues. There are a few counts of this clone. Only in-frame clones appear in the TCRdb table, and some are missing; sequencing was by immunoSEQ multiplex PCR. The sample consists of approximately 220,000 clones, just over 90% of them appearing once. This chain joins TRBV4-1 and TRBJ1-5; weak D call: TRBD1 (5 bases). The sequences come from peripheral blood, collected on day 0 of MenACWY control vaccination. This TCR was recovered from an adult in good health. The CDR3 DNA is TGCGCCAGCAGCCAAGAGCCAGGGAGTCAGCCCCAGCATTTT. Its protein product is CASSQEPGSQPQHF.